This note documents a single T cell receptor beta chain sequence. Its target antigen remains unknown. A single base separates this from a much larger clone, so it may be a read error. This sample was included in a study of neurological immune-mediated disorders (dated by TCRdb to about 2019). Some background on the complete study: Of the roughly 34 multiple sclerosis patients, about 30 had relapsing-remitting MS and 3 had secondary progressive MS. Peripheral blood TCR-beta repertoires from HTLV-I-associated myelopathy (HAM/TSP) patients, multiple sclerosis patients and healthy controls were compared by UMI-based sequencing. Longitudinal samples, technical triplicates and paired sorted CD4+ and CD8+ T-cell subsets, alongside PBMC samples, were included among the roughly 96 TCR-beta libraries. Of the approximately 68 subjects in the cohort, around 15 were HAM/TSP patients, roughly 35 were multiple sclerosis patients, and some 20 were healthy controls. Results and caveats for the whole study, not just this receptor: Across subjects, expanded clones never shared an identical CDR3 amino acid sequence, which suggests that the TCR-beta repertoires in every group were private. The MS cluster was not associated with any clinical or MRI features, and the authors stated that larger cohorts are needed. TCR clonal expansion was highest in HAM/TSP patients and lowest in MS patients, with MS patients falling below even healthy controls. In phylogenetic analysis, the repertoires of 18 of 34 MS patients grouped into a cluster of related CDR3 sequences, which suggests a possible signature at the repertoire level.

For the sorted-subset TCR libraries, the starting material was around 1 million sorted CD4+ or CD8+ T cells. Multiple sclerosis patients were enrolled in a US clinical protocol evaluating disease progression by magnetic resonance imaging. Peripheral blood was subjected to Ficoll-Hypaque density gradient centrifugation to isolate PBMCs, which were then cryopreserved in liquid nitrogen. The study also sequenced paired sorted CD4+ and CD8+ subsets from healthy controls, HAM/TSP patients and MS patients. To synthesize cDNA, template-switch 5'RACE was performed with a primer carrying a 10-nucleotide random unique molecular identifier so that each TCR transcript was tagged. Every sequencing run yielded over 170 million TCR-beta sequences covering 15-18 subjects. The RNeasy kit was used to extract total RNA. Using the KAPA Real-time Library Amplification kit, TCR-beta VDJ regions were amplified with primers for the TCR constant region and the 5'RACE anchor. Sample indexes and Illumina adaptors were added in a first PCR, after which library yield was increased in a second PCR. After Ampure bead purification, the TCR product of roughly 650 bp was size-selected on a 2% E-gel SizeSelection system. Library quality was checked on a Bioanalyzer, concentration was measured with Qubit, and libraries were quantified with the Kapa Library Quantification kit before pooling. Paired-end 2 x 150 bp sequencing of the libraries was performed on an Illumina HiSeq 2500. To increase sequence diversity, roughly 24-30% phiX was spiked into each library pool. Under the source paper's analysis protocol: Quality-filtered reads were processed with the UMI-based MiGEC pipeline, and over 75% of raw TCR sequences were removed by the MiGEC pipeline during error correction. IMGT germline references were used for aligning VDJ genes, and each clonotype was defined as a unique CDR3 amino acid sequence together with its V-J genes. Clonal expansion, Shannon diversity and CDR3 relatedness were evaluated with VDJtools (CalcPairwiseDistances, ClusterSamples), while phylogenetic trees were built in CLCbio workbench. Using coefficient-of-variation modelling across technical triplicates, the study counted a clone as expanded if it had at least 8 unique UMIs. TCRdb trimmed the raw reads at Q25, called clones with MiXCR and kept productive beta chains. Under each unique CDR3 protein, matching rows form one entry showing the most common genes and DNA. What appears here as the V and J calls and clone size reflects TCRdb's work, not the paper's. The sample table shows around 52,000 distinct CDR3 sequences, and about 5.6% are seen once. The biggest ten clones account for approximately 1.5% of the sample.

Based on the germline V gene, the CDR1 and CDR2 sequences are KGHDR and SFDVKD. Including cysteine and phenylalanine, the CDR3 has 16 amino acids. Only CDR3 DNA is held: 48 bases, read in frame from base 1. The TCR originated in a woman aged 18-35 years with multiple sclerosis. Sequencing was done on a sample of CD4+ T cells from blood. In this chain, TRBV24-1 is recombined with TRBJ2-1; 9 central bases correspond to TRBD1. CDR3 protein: CSTSDFNRGLNNEQFF. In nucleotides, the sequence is TGTTCCACCAGTGATTTTAACAGGGGGCTTAACAATGAGCAGTTCTTC.